This T cell receptor beta chain came from a study of blood T cell repertoires in COVID-19. Original processing methods: Estimates of nucleated cell counts were drawn from the amplification of reference gene primers. Assay used: immunoSEQ multiplex PCR; TCRdb lists only in-frame clones, some missing. The V and J calls and clone size are taken from that table; D and trimming were inferred from the DNA. In the table there are approximately 210,000 clones, 80% of which are singletons. Trimming pared 5 bases from V and 2 bases from J, leaving 13 bases between. Germline CDR1 is LNHDA and CDR2 is SQIVND (reference sequence). CDR3 size: 15 residues. This study enrolled people aged about 18 to 95 from 24 US geographic areas.

This clonotype was obtained from a man aged 25-45 years with acute COVID-19. The rearrangement links TRBV19 to TRBJ1-3, with TRBD1 as a possible D gene (6 bases). The sample consisted of PBMCs or T cells enriched from blood (not recorded which). CDR3 in amino acids: CASSQMTGAGNTIYF. In DNA form, the CDR3 reads TGTGCCAGTAGTCAGATGACAGGTGCTGGAAACACCATATATTTT.